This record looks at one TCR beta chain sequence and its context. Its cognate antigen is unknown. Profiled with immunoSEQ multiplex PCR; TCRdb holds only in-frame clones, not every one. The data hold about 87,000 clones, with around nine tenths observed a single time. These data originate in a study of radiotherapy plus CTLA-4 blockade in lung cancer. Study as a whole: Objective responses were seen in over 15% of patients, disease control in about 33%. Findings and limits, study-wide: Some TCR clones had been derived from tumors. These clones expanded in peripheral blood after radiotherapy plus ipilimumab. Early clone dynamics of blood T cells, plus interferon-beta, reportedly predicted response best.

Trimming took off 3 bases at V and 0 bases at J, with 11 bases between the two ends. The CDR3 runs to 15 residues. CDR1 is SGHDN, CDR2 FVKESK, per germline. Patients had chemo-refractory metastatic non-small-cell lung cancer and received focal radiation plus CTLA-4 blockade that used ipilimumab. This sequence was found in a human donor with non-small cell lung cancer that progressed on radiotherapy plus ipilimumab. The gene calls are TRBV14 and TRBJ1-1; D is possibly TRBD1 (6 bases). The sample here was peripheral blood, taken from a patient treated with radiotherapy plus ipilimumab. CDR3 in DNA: TGTGCCAGCAGCCACACTTGGGGGCTGAACACTGAAGCTTTCTTT. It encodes CASSHTWGLNTEAFF.